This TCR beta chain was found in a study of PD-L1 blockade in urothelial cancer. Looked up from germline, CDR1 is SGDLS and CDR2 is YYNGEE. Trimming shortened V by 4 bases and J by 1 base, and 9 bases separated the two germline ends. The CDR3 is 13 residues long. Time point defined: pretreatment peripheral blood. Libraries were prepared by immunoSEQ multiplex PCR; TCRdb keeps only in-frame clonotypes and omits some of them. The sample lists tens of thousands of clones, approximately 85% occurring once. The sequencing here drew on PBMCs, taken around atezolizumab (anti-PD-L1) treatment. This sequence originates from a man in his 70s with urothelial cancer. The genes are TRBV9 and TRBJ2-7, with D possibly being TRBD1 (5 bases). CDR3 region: CASSLQESYEQYF. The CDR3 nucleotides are TGTGCCAGCAGCTTACAGGAGTCCTACGAGCAGTACTTC. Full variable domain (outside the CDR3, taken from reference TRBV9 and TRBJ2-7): DSGVTQTPKHLITATGQRVTLRCSPRSGDLSVYWYQQSLDQGLQFLIQYYNGEERAKGNILERFSAQQFPDLHSELNLSSLELGDSALYFCASSLQESYEQYFGPGTRLTVT.